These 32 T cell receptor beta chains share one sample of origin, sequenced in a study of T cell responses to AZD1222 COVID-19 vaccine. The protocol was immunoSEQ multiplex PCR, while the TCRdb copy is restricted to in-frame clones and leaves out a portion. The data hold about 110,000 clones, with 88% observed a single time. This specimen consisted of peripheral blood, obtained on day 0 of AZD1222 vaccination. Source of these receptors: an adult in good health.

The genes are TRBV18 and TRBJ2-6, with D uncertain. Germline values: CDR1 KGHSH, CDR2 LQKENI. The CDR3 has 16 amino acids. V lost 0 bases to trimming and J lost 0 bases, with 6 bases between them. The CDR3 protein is CASSPPDVSGANVLTF. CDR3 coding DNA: TGTGCCAGCTCACCACCTGACGTCTCTGGGGCCAACGTCCTGACTTTC. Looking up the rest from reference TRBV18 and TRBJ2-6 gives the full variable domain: NAGVMQNPRHLVRRRGQEARLRCSPMKGHSHVYWYRQLPEEGLKFMVYLQKENIIDESGMPKERFSAEFPKEGPSILRIQQVVRGDSAAYFCASSPPDVSGANVLTFGAGSRLTVL.

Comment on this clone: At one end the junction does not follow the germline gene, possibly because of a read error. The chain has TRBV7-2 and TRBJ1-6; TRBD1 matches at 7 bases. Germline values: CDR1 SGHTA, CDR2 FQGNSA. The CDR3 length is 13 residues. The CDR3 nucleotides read TGTGCCACCGGACAGGCCTACAATTCACCCCTCCACTTT. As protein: CATGQAYNSPLHF.

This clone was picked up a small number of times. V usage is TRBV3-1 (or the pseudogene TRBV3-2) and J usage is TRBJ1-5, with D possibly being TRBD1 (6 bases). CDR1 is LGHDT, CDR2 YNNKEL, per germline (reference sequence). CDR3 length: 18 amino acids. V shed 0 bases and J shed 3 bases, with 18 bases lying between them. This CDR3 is CASSQENRTVRFNQPQHF. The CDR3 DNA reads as TGTGCCAGCAGCCAAGAAAATCGGACAGTGCGGTTCAATCAGCCCCAGCATTTT.

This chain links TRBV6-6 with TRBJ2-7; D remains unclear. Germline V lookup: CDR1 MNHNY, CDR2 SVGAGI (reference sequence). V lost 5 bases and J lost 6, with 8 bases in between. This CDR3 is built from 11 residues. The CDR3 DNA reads TGTGCCAGCAGTACAGTCTTCGAGCAGTACTTC. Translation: CASSTVFEQYF.

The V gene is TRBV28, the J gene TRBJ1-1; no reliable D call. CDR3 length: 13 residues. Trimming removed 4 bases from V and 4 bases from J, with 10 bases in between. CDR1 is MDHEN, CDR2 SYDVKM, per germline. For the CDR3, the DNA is TGTGCCAGCAGTTCCCCCGGACCCACTGAAGCTTTCTTT. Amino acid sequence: CASSSPGPTEAFF.

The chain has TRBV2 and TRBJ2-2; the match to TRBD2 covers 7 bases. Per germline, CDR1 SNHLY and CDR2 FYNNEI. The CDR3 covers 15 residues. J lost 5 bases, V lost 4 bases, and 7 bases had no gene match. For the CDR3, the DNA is TGTGCCAGCAGTGTCTACGGGGGAGGGACCGGGGAGCTGTTTTTT. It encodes CASSVYGGGTGELFF.

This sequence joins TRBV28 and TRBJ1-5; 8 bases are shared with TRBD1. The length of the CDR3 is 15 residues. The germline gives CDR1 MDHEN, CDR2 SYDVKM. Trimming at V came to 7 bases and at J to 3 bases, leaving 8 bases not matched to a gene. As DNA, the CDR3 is TGTGCCAGCAACAAGCGACAGGGGAACAATCAGCCCCAGCATTTT. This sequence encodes CASNKRQGNNQPQHF.

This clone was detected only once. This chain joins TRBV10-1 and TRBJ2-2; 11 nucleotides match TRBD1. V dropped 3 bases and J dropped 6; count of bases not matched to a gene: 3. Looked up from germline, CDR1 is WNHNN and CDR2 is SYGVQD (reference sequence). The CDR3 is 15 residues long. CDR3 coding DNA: TGCGCCAGCAGTGATGGGACAGGGGGGGCCGGGGAGCTGTTTTTT. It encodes CASSDGTGGAGELFF.

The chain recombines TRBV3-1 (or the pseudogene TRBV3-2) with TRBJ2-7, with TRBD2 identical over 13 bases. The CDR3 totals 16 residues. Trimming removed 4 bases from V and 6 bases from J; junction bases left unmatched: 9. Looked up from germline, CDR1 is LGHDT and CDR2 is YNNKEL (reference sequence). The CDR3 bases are TGTGCCAGCAGCCCTACCACTAGCGGGGGGGCCTTCGAGCAGTACTTC. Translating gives CASSPTTSGGAFEQYF.

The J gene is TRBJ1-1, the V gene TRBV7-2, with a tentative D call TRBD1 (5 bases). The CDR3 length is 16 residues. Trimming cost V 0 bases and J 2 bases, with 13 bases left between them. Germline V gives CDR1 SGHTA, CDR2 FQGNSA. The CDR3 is CASSLASRQLNTEAFF. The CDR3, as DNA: TGTGCCAGCAGCTTAGCGTCGAGACAGTTAAACACTGAAGCTTTCTTT.

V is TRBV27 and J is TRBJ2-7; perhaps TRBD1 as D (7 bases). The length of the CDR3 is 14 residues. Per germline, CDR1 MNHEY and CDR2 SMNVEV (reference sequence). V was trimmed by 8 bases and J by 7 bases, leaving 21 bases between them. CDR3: CASASQGEGGEQYF. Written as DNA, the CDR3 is TGTGCCAGCGCCTCCCAGGGGGAAGGAGGGGAGCAGTACTTC.

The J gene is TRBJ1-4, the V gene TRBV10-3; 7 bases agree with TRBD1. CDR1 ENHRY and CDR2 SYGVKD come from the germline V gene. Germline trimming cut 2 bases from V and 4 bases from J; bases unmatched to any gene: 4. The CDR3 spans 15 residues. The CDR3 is CAISEEGQLNEKLFF. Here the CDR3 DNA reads TGTGCCATCAGTGAGGAGGGACAGCTTAATGAAAAACTGTTTTTT.

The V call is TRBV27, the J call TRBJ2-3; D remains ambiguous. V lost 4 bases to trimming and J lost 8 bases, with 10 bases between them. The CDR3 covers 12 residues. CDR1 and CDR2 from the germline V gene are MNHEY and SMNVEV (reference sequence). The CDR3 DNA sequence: TGTGCCAGCAGTTCCTCTATTGTTACGCAGTATTTT. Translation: CASSSSIVTQYF.

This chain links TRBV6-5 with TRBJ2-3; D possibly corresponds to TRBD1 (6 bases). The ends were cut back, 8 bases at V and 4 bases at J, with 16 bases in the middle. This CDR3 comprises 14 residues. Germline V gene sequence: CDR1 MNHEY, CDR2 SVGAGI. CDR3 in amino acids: CASGARRGSDTQYF. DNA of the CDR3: TGTGCCAGCGGAGCGAGAAGGGGGTCAGATACGCAGTATTTT.

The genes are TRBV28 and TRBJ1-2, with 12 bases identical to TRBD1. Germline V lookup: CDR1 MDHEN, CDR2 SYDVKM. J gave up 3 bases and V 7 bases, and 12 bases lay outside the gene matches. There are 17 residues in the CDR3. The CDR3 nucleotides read TGTGCCAGCACCGCCGGGACAGGGGGCCGTCTCGACTATGGCTACACCTTC. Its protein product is CASTAGTGGRLDYGYTF.

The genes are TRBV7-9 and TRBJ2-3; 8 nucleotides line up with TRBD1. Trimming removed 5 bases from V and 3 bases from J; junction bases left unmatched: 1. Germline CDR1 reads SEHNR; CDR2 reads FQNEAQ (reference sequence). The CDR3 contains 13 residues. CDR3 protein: CASSRTGTDTQYF. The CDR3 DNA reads TGTGCCAGCAGCCGGACAGGGACAGATACGCAGTATTTT.

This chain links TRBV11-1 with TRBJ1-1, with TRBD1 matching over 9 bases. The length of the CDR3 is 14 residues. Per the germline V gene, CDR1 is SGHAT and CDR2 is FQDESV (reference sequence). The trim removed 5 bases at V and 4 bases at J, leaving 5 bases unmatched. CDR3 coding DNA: TGTGCCAGCAGCCACGGACAGGGGAGCACTGAAGCTTTCTTT. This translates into CASSHGQGSTEAFF. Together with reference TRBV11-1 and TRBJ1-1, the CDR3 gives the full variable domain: EAEVAQSPRYKITEKSQAVAFWCDPISGHATLYWYRQILGQGPELLVQFQDESVVDDSQLPKDRFSAERLKGVDSTLKIQPAELGDSAMYLCASSHGQGSTEAFFGQGTRLTVV.

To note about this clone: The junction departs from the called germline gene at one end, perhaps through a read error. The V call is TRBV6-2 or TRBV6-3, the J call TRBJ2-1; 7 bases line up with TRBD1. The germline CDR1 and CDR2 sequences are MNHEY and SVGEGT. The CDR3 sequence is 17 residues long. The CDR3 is CASSHSSESDRTHEQFF. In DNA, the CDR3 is TGTGCCAGCAGTCACTCATCAGAATCGGACAGGACGCATGAGCAGTTCTTC.

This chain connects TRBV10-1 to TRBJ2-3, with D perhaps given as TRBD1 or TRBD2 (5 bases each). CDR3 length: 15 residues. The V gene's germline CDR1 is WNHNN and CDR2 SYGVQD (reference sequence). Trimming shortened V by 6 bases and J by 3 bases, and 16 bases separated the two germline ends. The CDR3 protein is CASSRGPSITDTQYF. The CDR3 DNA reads TGCGCCAGCAGCCGGGGACCGTCAATAACAGATACGCAGTATTTT.

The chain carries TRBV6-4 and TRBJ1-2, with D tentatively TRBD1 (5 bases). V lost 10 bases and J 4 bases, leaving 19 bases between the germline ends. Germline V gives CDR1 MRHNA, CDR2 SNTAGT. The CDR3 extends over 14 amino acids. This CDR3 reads CANSGTEDFYGYTF. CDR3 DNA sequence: TGTGCCAACTCCGGGACGGAAGATTTCTATGGCTACACCTTC.

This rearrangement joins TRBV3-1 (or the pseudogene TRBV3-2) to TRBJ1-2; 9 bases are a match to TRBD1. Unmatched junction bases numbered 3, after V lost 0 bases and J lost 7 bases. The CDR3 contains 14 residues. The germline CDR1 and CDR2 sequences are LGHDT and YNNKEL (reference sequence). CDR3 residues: CASSQDPDRGGYTF. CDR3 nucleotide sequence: TGTGCCAGCAGCCAAGATCCGGACAGGGGTGGCTACACCTTC.

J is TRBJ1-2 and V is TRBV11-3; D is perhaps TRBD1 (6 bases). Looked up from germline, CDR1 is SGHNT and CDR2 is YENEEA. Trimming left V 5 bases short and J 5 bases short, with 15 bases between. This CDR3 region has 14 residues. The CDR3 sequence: CASSGQQGGYGYTF. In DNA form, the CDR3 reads TGTGCCAGCAGCGGGCAACAGGGTGGGTATGGCTACACCTTC.

In DNA form, the CDR3 reads TGTGCCACCTCTTACGGGGGGGGCGGGGATACGCAGTATTTT. Protein: CATSYGGGGDTQYF. The chain joins TRBV19 to TRBJ2-3; 8 positions agree with TRBD2. This CDR3 has 14 residues. The V and J ends lost 10 bases and 6 bases, in that order; junction bases with no gene match: 12. Germline CDR1 LNHDA, CDR2 SQIVND (reference sequence).

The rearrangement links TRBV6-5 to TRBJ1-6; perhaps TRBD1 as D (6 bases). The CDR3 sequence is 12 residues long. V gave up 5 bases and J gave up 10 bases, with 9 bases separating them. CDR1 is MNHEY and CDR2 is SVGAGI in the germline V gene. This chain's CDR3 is CASSQGSSPLHF. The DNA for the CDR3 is TGTGCCAGCAGTCAGGGGTCCTCACCCCTCCACTTT.

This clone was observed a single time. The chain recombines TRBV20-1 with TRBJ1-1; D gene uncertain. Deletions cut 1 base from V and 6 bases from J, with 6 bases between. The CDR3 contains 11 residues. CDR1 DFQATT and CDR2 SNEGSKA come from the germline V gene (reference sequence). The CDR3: CSARGGAEAFF. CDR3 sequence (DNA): TGCAGTGCTAGAGGTGGGGCTGAAGCTTTCTTT.

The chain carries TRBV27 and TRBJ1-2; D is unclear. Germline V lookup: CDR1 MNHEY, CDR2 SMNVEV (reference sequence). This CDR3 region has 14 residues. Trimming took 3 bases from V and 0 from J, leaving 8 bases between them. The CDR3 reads CASSFTGSNYGYTF. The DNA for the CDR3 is TGTGCCAGCAGTTTTACGGGTTCTAACTATGGCTACACCTTC.

CDR3 in amino acids: CASSFDLNYGYTF. CDR3 nucleotide sequence: TGTGCCAGCAGCTTCGACCTTAACTATGGCTACACCTTC. This sequence joins TRBV5-5 and TRBJ1-2, with D uncertain. This CDR3 contains 13 residues. The V end was cut by 2 bases, the J end by 1 base, with 6 bases between. Germline V gene lookup returns CDR1 SGHKS and CDR2 YYEKEE (reference sequence).

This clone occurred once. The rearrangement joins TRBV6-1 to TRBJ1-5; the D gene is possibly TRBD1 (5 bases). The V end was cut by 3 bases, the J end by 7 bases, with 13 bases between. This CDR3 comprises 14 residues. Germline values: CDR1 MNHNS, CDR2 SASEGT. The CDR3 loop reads CASSEVQGQQPQHF. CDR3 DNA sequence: TGTGCCAGCAGTGAGGTTCAGGGTCAACAGCCCCAGCATTTT.

The CDR3 nucleotides are TGTGCCAGTAGTATCACGGCGTGGGATACTGAAGCTTTCTTT. Encoded protein: CASSITAWDTEAFF. The V gene is TRBV19, the J gene TRBJ1-1, with no clear D. The CDR3 totals 14 residues. The germline V and J ends were trimmed by 3 bases and 5 bases, with 13 bases remaining between them. The germline gives CDR1 LNHDA, CDR2 SQIVND (reference sequence).

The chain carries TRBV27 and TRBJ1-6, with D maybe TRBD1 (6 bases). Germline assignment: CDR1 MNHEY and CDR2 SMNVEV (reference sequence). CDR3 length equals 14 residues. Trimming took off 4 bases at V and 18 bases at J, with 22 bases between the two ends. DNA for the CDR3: TGTGCCAGCAGTTCCTCACCGGGACACCGACTATACCACTTT. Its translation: CASSSSPGHRLYHF.

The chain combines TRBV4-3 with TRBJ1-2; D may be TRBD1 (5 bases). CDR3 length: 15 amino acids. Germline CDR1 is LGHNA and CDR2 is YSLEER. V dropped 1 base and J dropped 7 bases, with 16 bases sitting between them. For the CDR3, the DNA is TGCGCCAGCAGCCAAGGGAACGCAGGGTTAAGTGGCTACACCTTC. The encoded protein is CASSQGNAGLSGYTF.

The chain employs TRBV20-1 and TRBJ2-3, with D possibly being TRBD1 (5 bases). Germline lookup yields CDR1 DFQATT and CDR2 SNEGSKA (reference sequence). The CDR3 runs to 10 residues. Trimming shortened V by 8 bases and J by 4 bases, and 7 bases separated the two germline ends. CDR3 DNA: TGCAGTCCCAGGGCAGATACGCAGTATTTT. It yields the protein CSPRADTQYF.